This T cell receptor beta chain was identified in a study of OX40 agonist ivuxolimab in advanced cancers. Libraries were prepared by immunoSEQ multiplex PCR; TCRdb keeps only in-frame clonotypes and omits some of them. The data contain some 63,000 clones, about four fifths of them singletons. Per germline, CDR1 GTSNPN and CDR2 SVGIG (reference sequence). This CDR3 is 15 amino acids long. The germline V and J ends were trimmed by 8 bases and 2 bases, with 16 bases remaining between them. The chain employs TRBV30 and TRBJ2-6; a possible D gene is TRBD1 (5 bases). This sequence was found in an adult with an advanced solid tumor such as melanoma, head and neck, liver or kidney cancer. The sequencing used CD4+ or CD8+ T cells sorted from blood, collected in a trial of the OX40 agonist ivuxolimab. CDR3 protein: CAHQGAVAGANVLTF. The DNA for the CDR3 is TGTGCCCACCAAGGGGCGGTGGCTGGGGCCAACGTCCTGACTTTC.